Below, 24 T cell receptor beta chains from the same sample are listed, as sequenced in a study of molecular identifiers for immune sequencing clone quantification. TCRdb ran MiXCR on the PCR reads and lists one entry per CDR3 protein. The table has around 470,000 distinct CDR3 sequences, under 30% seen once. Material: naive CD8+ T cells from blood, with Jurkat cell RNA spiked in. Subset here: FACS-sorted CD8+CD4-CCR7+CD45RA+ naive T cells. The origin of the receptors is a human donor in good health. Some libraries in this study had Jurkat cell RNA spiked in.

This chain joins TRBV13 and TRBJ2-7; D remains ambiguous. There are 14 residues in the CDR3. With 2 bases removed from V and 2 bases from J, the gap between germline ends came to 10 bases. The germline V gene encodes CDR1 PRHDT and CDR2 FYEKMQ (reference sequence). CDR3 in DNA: TGTGCCAGCAGCTTATTTGGGGAAACCTACGAGCAGTACTTC. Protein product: CASSLFGETYEQYF.

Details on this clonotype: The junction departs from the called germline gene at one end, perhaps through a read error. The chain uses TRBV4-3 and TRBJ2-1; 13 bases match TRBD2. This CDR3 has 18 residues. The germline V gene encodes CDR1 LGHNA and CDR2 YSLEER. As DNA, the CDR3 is TGCGCCAGCATCCAAGATACTAGCGGGAGGGCCAGGTTGGATGAGCAGTTCTTC. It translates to CASIQDTSGRARLDEQFF.

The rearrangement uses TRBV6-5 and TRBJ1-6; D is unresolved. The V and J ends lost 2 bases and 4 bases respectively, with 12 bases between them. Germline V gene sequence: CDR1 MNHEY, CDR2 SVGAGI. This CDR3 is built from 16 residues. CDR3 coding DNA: TGTGCCAGCAGTTACCAGGTGGCCAGTTATAATTCACCCCTCCACTTT. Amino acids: CASSYQVASYNSPLHF.

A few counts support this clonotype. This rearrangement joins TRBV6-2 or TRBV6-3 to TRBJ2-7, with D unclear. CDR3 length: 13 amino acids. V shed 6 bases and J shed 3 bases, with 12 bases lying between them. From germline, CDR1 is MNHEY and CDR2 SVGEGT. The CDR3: CASRTGPYYEQYF. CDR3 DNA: TGTGCCAGCAGAACCGGGCCATACTACGAGCAGTACTTC.

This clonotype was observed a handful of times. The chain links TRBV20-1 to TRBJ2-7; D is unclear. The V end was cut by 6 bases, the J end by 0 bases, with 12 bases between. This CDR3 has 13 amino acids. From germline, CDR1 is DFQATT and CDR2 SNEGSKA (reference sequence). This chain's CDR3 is CSARRPSSYEQYF. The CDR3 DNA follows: TGCAGTGCGAGAAGGCCAAGCTCCTACGAGCAGTACTTC.

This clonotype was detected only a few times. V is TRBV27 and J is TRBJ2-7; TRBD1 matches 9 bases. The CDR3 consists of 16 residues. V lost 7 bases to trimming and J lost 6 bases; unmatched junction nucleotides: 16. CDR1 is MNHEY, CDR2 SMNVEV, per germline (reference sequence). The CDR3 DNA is TGTGCCAGCACCTTTTACCTGCCGGGACAGGGATCCGAGCAGTACTTC. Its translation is CASTFYLPGQGSEQYF.

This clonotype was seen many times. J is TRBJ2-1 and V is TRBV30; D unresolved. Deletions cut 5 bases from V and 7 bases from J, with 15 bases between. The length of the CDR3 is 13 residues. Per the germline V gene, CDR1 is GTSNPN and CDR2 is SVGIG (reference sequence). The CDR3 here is CAWAWNLGNEQFF. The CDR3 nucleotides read TGTGCCTGGGCCTGGAACCTGGGGAATGAGCAGTTCTTC.

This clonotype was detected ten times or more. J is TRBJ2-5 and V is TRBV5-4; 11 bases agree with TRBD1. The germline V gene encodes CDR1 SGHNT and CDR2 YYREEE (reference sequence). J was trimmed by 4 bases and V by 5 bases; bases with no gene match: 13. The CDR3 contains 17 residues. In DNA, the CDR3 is TGTGCCAGCAGTCAACTGGACAGGGGGCTGTCTGCAGAGACCCAGTACTTC. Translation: CASSQLDRGLSAETQYF. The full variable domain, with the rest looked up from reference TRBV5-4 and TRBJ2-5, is ETGVTQSPTHLIKTRGQQVTLRCSSQSGHNTVSWYQQALGQGPQFIFQYYREEENGRGNFPPRFSGLQFPNYSSELNVNALELDDSALYLCASSQLDRGLSAETQYFGPGTRLLVL.

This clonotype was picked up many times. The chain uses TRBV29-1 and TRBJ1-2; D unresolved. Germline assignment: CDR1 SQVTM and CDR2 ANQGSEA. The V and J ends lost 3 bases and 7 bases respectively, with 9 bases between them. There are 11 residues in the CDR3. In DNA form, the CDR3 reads TGCAGCGTTGAGGCCGGCTTTGGCTACACCTTC. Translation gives CSVEAGFGYTF. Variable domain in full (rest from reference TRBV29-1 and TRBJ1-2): SAVISQKPSRDICQRGTSLTIQCQVDSQVTMMFWYRQQPGQSLTLIATANQGSEATYESGFVIDKFPISRPNLTFSTLTVSNMSPEDSSIYLCSVEAGFGYTFGSGTRLTVV.

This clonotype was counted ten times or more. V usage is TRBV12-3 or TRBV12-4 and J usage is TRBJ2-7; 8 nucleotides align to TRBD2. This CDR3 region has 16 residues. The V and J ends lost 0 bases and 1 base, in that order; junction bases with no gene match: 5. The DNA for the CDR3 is TGTGCCAGCAGTTTAGCCGAAGCGGGGGTGTCCTACGAGCAGTACTTC. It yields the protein CASSLAEAGVSYEQYF.

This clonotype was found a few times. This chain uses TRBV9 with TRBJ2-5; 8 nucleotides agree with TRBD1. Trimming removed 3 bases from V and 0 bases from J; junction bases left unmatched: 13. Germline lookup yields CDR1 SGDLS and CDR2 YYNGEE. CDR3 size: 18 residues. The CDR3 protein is CASSGGTTTGAYQETQYF. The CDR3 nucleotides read TGTGCCAGCAGCGGGGGAACCACGACAGGGGCGTACCAAGAGACCCAGTACTTC.

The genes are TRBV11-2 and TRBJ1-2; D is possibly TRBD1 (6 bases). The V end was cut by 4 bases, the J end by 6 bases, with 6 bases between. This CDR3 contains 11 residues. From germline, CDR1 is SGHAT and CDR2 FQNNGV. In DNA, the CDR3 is TGTGCCAGCAGCTCAGGGGATGGCTACACCTTC. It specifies CASSSGDGYTF.

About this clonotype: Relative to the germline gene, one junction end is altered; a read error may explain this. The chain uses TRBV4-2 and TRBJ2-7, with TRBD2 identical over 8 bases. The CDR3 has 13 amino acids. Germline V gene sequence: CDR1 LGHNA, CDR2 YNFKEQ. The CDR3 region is CACSQGLANEQYF. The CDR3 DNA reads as TGTGCCTGCAGCCAAGGACTAGCAAACGAGCAGTACTTC.

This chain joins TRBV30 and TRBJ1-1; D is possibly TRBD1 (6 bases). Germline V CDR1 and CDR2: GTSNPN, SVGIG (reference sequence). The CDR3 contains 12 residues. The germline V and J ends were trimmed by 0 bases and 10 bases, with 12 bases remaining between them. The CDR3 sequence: CAWSVDSPGAFF. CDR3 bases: TGTGCCTGGAGTGTGGACAGTCCCGGAGCTTTCTTT.

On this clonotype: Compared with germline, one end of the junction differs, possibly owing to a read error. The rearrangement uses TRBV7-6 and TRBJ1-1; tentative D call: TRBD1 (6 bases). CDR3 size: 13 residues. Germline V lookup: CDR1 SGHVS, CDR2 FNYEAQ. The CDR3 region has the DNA TGTACCAGGAGGACAGAAAAGAACACTGAAGCTTTCTTT. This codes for CTRRTEKNTEAFF.

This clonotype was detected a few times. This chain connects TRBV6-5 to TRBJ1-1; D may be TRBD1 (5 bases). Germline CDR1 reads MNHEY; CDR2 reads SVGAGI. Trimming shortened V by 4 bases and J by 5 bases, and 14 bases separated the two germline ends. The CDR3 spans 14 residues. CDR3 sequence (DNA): TGTGCCAGCAGTTTTTGGACGGAGGGGACTGAAGCTTTCTTT. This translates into CASSFWTEGTEAFF.

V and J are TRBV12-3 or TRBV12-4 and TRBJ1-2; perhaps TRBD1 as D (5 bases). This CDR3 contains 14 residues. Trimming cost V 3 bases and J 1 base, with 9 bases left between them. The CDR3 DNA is TGTGCCAGCAGTTTTGGGGCCAGTAACTATGGCTACACCTTC. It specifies CASSFGASNYGYTF.

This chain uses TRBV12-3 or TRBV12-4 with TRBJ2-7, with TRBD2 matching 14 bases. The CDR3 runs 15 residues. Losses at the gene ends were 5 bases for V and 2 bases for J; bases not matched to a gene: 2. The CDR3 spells CASSGTSGSPYEQYF. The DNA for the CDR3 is TGTGCCAGCAGTGGGACTAGCGGGAGCCCCTACGAGCAGTACTTC.

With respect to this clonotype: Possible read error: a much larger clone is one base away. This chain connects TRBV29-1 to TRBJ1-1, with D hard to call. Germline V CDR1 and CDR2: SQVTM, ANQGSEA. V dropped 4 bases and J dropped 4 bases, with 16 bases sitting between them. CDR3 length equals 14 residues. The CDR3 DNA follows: TGCAGCGTTGTCGAGGGCGAAGAGGGCACTGAAGCTTTCTTT. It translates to CSVVEGEEGTEAFF.

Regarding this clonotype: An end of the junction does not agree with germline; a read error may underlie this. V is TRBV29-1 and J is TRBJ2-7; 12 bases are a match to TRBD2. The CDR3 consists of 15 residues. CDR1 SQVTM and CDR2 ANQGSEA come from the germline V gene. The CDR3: CGVDHPGLAGDEQYF. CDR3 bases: TGCGGCGTTGACCACCCGGGACTAGCGGGCGATGAGCAGTACTTC.

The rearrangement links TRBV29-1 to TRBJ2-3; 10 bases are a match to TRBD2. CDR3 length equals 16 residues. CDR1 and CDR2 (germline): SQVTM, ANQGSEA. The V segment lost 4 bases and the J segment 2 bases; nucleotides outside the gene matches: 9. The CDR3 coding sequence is TGCAGCGTTGGAACGCCTAGCGGGGGTGCCACAGATACGCAGTATTTT. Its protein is CSVGTPSGGATDTQYF.

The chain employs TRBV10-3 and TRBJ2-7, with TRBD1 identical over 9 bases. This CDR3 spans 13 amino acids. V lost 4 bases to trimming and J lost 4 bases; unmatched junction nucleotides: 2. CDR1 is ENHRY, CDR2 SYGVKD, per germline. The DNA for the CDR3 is TGTGCCATCAGTGGTGACAGGGGGTACGAGCAGTACTTC. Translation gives CAISGDRGYEQYF.

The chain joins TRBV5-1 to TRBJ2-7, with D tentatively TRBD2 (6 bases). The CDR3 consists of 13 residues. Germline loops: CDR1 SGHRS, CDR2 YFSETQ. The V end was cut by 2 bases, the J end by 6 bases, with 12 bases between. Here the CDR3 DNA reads TGCGCCAGCAGCTTCCCCGGGAGCGCCGAGCAGTACTTC. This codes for CASSFPGSAEQYF.

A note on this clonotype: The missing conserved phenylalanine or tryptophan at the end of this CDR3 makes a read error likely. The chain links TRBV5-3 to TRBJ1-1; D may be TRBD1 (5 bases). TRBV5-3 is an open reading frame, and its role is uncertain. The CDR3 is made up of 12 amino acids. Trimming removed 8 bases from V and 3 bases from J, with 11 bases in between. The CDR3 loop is CASSRQYTEAFS. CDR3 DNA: TGTGCCAGCAGCCGACAGTACACTGAAGCTTTCTCT.